Listed below are T cell receptor beta chains from one sample, sequenced in a study of CD8+ T cells in alopecia areata. TCRdb keeps only in-frame clones here, not all; method: immunoSEQ multiplex PCR. The sample shows about 250,000 clones, 60% of them seen only once. Here the sequenced sample was CD4+ T cells sorted from blood, taken around week 54, from a patient treated with tofacitinib. The receptors shown here come from a human donor with alopecia areata. Both conserved end residues are part of each CDR3. A D gene is named only where the DNA matches it firmly. Rows give clone size only sometimes, using once, few, many, or a class for an expanded clone.

CASSVGVIGINEQFF	TGTGCCAGCAGCGTAGGCGTCATCGGGATCAATGAGCAGTTCTTC	.	.	TRBV9	TRBJ2-1
CSVDREDYTF	TGCAGCGTTGACAGGGAGGACTACACCTTC	.	.	TRBV29-1	TRBJ1-2
CASSDLTSGAYNEQFF	TGTGCCAGCAGTGACCTGACTAGCGGGGCCTACAATGAGCAGTTCTTC	once	TRBD2	TRBV25-1	TRBJ2-1
CASRTGTGRYEQYF	TGTGCCAGCAGAACCGGGACAGGCCGGTACGAGCAGTACTTC	few	TRBD1	TRBV5-6	TRBJ2-7
CASSLGRDRHYNEQFF	TGTGCCAGCAGCTTAGGACGGGACAGACACTACAATGAGCAGTTCTTC	.	TRBD1	TRBV11-2	TRBJ2-1
CAITQGVAYGYTF	TGTGCCATCACACAGGGCGTGGCCTATGGCTACACCTTC	.	.	TRBV10-3	TRBJ1-2
CASSSSRPRGNEKLFF	TGTGCCAGCAGCTCTTCCAGACCGCGCGGTAATGAAAAACTGTTTTTT	.	.	TRBV7-2	TRBJ1-4
CAWSVFGPKEGQPQHF	TGTGCCTGGAGTGTATTCGGACCCAAGGAGGGTCAGCCCCAGCATTTT	.	.	TRBV30	TRBJ1-5
CASSSGGSYNEQFF	TGTGCCAGCAGCAGCGGGGGCTCCTACAATGAGCAGTTCTTC	.	TRBD2	TRBV5-4	TRBJ2-1
CASTDRRDETQYF	TGTGCCAGCACCGACAGACGGGATGAGACCCAGTACTTC	.	.	TRBV7-2	TRBJ2-5
CAWSMGQSQPQHF	TGTGCCTGGAGTATGGGGCAGAGTCAGCCCCAGCATTTT	few	.	TRBV30	TRBJ1-5
CAWSLSRTASPLHF	TGTGCCTGGAGTCTTTCTCGAACAGCTTCACCCCTCCACTTT	.	.	TRBV30	TRBJ1-6
CATSRAARGVETQYF	TGTGCCACCAGCAGAGCCGCCAGGGGGGTAGAGACCCAGTACTTC	few	.	TRBV15	TRBJ2-5
CSVETVPEEFF	TGCAGCGTTGAAACCGTCCCTGAGGAGTTCTTC	.	.	TRBV29-1	TRBJ2-1
CSASANEQFF	TGCAGCGCTAGCGCCAATGAGCAGTTCTTC	once	.	TRBV29-1	TRBJ2-1
CASSPEGYNYGYTF	TGTGCCAGCAGCCCGGAGGGGTATAACTATGGCTACACCTTC	.	.	TRBV6-6	TRBJ1-2
CASSPGLNSPLHF	TGTGCCAGCTCACCAGGGCTTAATTCACCCCTCCACTTT	few	.	TRBV18	TRBJ1-6
CSVSRDSNQPQHF	TGCAGCGTCTCCCGAGACAGCAATCAGCCCCAGCATTTT	.	.	TRBV29-1	TRBJ1-5
CASSELAALQETQYF	TGTGCCAGCAGTGAACTAGCGGCGCTCCAAGAGACCCAGTACTTC	.	TRBD2	TRBV25-1	TRBJ2-5
CATSVGSEVYEQYF	TGTGCCACCAGCGTGGGGTCAGAGGTCTACGAGCAGTACTTC	.	.	TRBV15	TRBJ2-7
CASSVSGARTDTQYF	TGTGCCAGCAGTGTCAGCGGGGCGAGGACAGATACGCAGTATTTT	few	TRBD2	TRBV2	TRBJ2-3
CASSLPGTDTQYF	TGTGCCAGCAGCTTGCCTGGCACAGATACGCAGTATTTT	.	.	TRBV5-6	TRBJ2-3
CASSYSAVPGTEAFF	TGTGCCAGCAGTTACTCGGCAGTGCCGGGGACTGAAGCTTTCTTT	.	.	TRBV6-5	TRBJ1-1
CASSLGDYEQYF	TGCGCCAGCAGCTTGGGGGACTACGAGCAGTACTTC	.	.	TRBV5-1	TRBJ2-7
CASSQVRLDTQYF	TGTGCCAGCAGCCAAGTCAGGCTCGATACGCAGTATTTT	.	.	TRBV4-2	TRBJ2-3
CATSLETASYGYTF	TGTGCCACCAGCCTAGAGACAGCCAGCTATGGCTACACCTTC	.	.	TRBV15	TRBJ1-2
CASSLWARSYNEQFF	TGTGCCAGCAGCTTATGGGCGAGGTCCTACAATGAGCAGTTCTTC	.	.	TRBV7-3	TRBJ2-1
CASSLPRAGGLLEQFF	TGTGCCAGCAGTTTGCCTCGGGCGGGGGGCCTCCTTGAGCAGTTCTTC	.	TRBD2	TRBV7-2	TRBJ2-1
CASSNLAGGDNEQFF	TGTGCCAGCAGCAATCTAGCGGGGGGCGACAATGAGCAGTTCTTC	.	TRBD2	TRBV6-6	TRBJ2-1
CASSSGQGNSPLHF	TGTGCCAGCAGTTCCGGACAGGGGAATTCACCCCTCCACTTT	.	TRBD1	TRBV7-8	TRBJ1-6
CAISSTGGGFYEQYF	TGTGCCATCAGTAGTACAGGGGGCGGTTTCTACGAGCAGTACTTC	few	TRBD1	TRBV10-3	TRBJ2-7
CSVEGTSGGQETQYF	TGCAGCGTTGAGGGGACTAGCGGGGGACAAGAGACCCAGTACTTC	.	TRBD2	TRBV29-1	TRBJ2-5
CASSLETGRGETQYF	TGTGCCAGCAGCTTGGAGACAGGGCGGGGAGAGACCCAGTACTTC	.	.	TRBV7-8	TRBJ2-5
CSVRLVADTQYF	TGCAGCGTCCGACTAGTGGCAGATACGCAGTATTTT	few	.	TRBV29-1	TRBJ2-3
CASALTQETQYF	TGCGCCAGTGCCTTGACACAAGAGACCCAGTACTTC	few	.	TRBV10-2	TRBJ2-5
CASSLIGNGETQYF	TGTGCCAGCAGCTTAATCGGCAACGGAGAGACCCAGTACTTC	.	.	TRBV7-9	TRBJ2-5
CASSLRTYEQYF	TGTGCCAGCAGCTTAAGAACCTACGAGCAGTACTTC	.	.	TRBV13	TRBJ2-7
CASSQSRLCHEQFF	TGCGCCAGCAGTCAATCGAGGCTTTGCCATGAGCAGTTCTTC	few	.	TRBV23-1	TRBJ2-1
CASSLVRSGTNTGELFF	TGCGCCAGCAGCTTGGTACGGTCGGGGACGAACACCGGGGAGCTGTTTTTT	.	.	TRBV5-1	TRBJ2-2
CAWSLTAWTGGTDTQYF	TGTGCCTGGAGCCTAACTGCCTGGACAGGGGGGACAGATACGCAGTATTTT	.	TRBD1	TRBV30	TRBJ2-3
CASSPDRRETQYF	TGTGCCAGCAGCCCCGACAGGAGGGAGACCCAGTACTTC	.	.	TRBV7-2	TRBJ2-5
CASSLVGSNSAQHF	TGTGCCAGCAGCTTAGTTGGGAGCAATTCAGCCCAGCATTTT	.	.	TRBV7-9	TRBJ1-5
CASRRESYEQYF	TGTGCCTCACGGCGGGAGTCCTACGAGCAGTACTTC	.	TRBD2	TRBV12-5	TRBJ2-7
CATSRVAPRGDYEQYF	TGTGCCACCAGCAGAGTAGCCCCCCGCGGCGACTACGAGCAGTACTTC	few	.	TRBV15	TRBJ2-7